A selection of T cell receptor beta chains follows, all from one sample in a study of T-cell reconstitution after alpha-beta-depleted transplantation in children. One entry per CDR3 protein, called by TCRdb with MiXCR from the PCR reads. The table shows around 140,000 distinct CDR3 sequences, with roughly 8.8% occurring only once. The sequenced sample was PBMCs, mostly from graft donor cells, obtained 180 days after TCRalphabeta/CD19-depleted stem cell transplant. These receptors were obtained from a female patient aged 2-15 years who had a stem cell transplant for congenital amegakaryocytic thrombocytopenia, so the T cells may come from the graft donor. CDR3s include the opening cysteine and the closing phenylalanine or tryptophan.

j_call v_call cdr3_aa
TRBJ2-1 TRBV27 CASSLVSASPNEQFF
TRBJ2-7 TRBV20-1 CSARPPAPVSYEQYF
TRBJ1-1 TRBV10-3 CAITQKEGEAFF
TRBJ1-2 TRBV9 CASSVGDRGSYGYTF
TRBJ2-5 TRBV7-9 CASSVTGGWETQYF
TRBJ2-1 TRBV5-1 CASSLVHGTALANEQFF
TRBJ2-7 TRBV12-3/TRBV12-4 CASSHGQEHEQYF
TRBJ1-6 TRBV28 CASSLGGRGSPLHF
TRBJ2-1 TRBV27 CASSLWQGGNEQFF
TRBJ2-5 TRBV6-5 CASSYRDRQETQYF
TRBJ1-5 TRBV20-1 CSGLLVHNQPQHF
TRBJ1-1 TRBV18 CASSPLVRGNTEAFF
TRBJ2-3 TRBV5-1 CASSRGSTGDTQYF
TRBJ2-6 TRBV2 CASRGQVSSGANVLTF
TRBJ2-7 TRBV3-1 CASSPRRPYEQYF
TRBJ2-3 TRBV2 CASSLMTSGLDTQYF
TRBJ2-7 TRBV6-5 CASSSPGLAGGFEQYF
TRBJ1-3 TRBV3-1 CASSRNRDTGNTIYF
TRBJ1-5 TRBV7-2 CASSLTGYQPQHF
TRBJ2-3 TRBV7-7 CASSLGAGFDGDTQYF
TRBJ2-7 TRBV5-1 CASSVTSGVIYEQYF
TRBJ2-7 TRBV27 CASRHQGYEQYF
TRBJ2-1 TRBV12-3/TRBV12-4 CASSPRRGYEQFF
TRBJ2-7 TRBV7-8 CASSLKLAGGPEQYF
TRBJ1-6 TRBV5-6 CASRALEWGWVAINSPLHF
TRBJ1-1 TRBV27 CASSLWQGNTEAFF
TRBJ1-6 TRBV20-1 CSASLGRDNSPLHF
TRBJ1-4 TRBV12-3/TRBV12-4 CASSSRQGNEKLFF
TRBJ2-7 TRBV5-1 CASSLWGQGLSYEQYF
TRBJ2-1 TRBV14 CASSQHSYNEQFF
TRBJ2-2 TRBV20-1 CSARDPLDPNTGELFF
TRBJ2-2 TRBV6-5 CASSYDGEGGVGELFF
TRBJ1-1 TRBV29-1 CSVGGRGGVNTEAFF
TRBJ2-1 TRBV4-1 CASSQRGFYNEQFF
TRBJ2-2 TRBV20-1 CSASLEGELAGELFF
TRBJ1-6 TRBV28 CASSLPGGKNSYNSPLHF
TRBJ1-6 TRBV14 CASRRQGNSPLHF
TRBJ2-7 TRBV6-5 CASSYSMGRPYEQYF
TRBJ2-7 TRBV6-2/TRBV6-3 CASRSGVYEQYF
TRBJ2-5 TRBV7-2 CASSLIPFLQGETQYF
TRBJ2-1 TRBV27 CASEKRGGGNEQFF
TRBJ1-2 TRBV4-1 CASSQKDRLRAYTF
TRBJ2-1 TRBV7-2 CASSKGRTSGGNEQFF
TRBJ2-6 TRBV5-1 CASSFGPSSGANVLTF
TRBJ1-4 TRBV6-6 CASVGQGTGKLFF
TRBJ2-3 TRBV20-1 CSAQHHPSTDTQYF
TRBJ1-6 TRBV28 CASSLGGNNSPLHF
TRBJ2-1 TRBV7-2 CASSYSYNEQFF
TRBJ2-7 TRBV5-1 CASSLAVGDPTWEQYF
TRBJ2-1 TRBV5-1 CASSLGRGNEQFF
TRBJ2-2 TRBV7-6 CASSPSSAGELFF
TRBJ1-2 TRBV28 CASSSPSPGTGLYGYTF
TRBJ2-1 TRBV7-3 CASSLNGRADYNEQFF
TRBJ2-6 TRBV10-3 CAISEGNHRVGANVLTF
TRBJ2-5 TRBV19 CASRMGAGEKETQYF
TRBJ1-2 TRBV11-2 CASSLDSGRARNYGYTF
TRBJ2-7 TRBV5-1 CASSLIIKKDEQYF
TRBJ1-1 TRBV11-2 CASSLVGGPTEAFF
TRBJ2-7 TRBV2 CASSWGRTGAHFYYEQYF